This TCR beta chain emerged from a study of T cells in Graves' hyperthyroidism and ophthalmopathy. Looking at the study overall: Peripheral blood was acquired at first diagnosis, ahead of any therapy whatsoever. Points from the study as a whole: Most expanded thyroid clonotypes above 0.001 also appeared in blood.

Ophthalmopathy cases met thresholds of Clinical Activity Score at least 3, NOSPECS grade at least 4 and duration under 3 months. Exclusion followed for patients with uncontrolled infection, other autoimmune disease, pregnancy or lactation. From germline, CDR1 is DFQATT and CDR2 SNEGSKA (reference sequence). The V end lost 1 base, the J end lost 0 bases, and 7 bases lay between the germline ends. This CDR3 comprises 13 residues. RNA transcripts gave rise to amplified TCR beta CDR3 regions. First-round RT-PCR of the TCR CDR3 relied on the HTBI primer set. TCRdb independently ran MiXCR on the multiplex PCR reads; one entry per CDR3 protein. The table lists more than 500,000 distinct CDR3 sequences, 14% to 15% of them singletons, with around 4.5% in the top ten. This clonotype was detected ten times or more. The antigen remains undetermined.

The receptor comes from a woman aged 40 to 50 with Graves' ophthalmopathy. The sample comprised blood. The chain carries TRBV20-1 and TRBJ2-7; possible D gene TRBD1, 5 bases. The CDR3 DNA reads as TGCAGTGCTAGAGCGGACATCTCCTACGAGCAGTACTTC. This gives the protein CSARADISYEQYF.